A single T cell receptor beta chain is shown here with its context. The antigen remains unidentified. Per-sample assaying covered 10^5 or so TCR templates. Assay used: immunoSEQ multiplex PCR; TCRdb lists only in-frame clones, some missing. The sample yields 57,000 or so clones, approximately 79% seen once. The data were taken from a study of siplizumab effects on memory and regulatory T cells. Trimming cost V 7 bases and J 4 bases, with 12 bases left between them. CDR1 is SGDLS and CDR2 is YYNGEE in the germline V gene. The length of the CDR3 is 14 residues. General study points: Most proliferating CD4+ or CD8+ clones, roughly 75-97%, had no naive or memory assignment.

Sequences were obtained from memory CD4+ T cells sorted from blood. This clonotype originated in a human donor in good health. This chain uses TRBV9 with TRBJ2-6; tentative D call: TRBD1 (5 bases). The DNA of the CDR3 is TGTGCCAGCTCGCAGGGTTCCGGGGCCAACGTCCTGACTTTC. Translation gives CASSQGSGANVLTF. The whole variable domain, remainder taken from reference TRBV9 and TRBJ2-6, is DSGVTQTPKHLITATGQRVTLRCSPRSGDLSVYWYQQSLDQGLQFLIQYYNGEERAKGNILERFSAQQFPDLHSELNLSSLELGDSALYFCASSQGSGANVLTFGAGSRLTVL.